One sample yielded the 17 T cell receptor beta chains listed below, sequenced in a study of cytomegalovirus exposure and HLA in healthy donors. Vbeta (60) and Jbeta (13) primers were used in the PCR. Some clones are missing from TCRdb's copy, which holds only in-frame ones; the method was immunoSEQ multiplex PCR. The sample has hundreds of thousands of clones, about four fifths seen once; the top ten hold roughly 6%. The sequenced sample was PBMCs. Receptors originate from a man aged 40-50 years in good health and CMV-seropositive.

This clone appeared a few times. The V gene is TRBV6-1, the J gene TRBJ2-2; 9 bases align to TRBD1. CDR3 size: 15 residues. The trim removed 6 bases at V and 6 bases at J, leaving 8 bases unmatched. From germline, CDR1 is MNHNS and CDR2 SASEGT. CDR3 region: CASSRDRVVAGELFF. For the CDR3, the DNA is TGTGCCAGCAGCCGGGACAGGGTTGTAGCCGGGGAGCTGTTTTTT.

The J gene is TRBJ2-1, the V gene TRBV27; D not certain. The CDR3 covers 14 residues. Germline assignment: CDR1 MNHEY and CDR2 SMNVEV (reference sequence). Trimming removed 2 bases at V and 2 bases at J, with 7 bases between. In DNA, the CDR3 is TGTGCCAGCAGTTTAGGCTCGACCTACAATGAGCAGTTCTTC. This gives the protein CASSLGSTYNEQFF.

The chain links TRBV6-6 to TRBJ1-5; 7 bases line up with TRBD1. This CDR3 has 13 residues. Germline V lookup: CDR1 MNHNY, CDR2 SVGAGI (reference sequence). V was clipped by 5 bases and J by 7 bases; unmatched bases: 5. Here the CDR3 reads CASSDRVQQPQHF. The CDR3 DNA reads TGTGCCAGCAGTGACAGGGTACAGCAGCCCCAGCATTTT.

This clone was counted only a few times. The gene calls are TRBV10-3 and TRBJ2-5; 8 bases are a match to TRBD1. The J call may not be correct, given that the DNA end is closer to TRBJ2-7. This CDR3 is 17 amino acids long. Per germline, CDR1 ENHRY and CDR2 SYGVKD. The CDR3: CAISEIPLPGQEYEQYF. CDR3 nucleotide sequence: TGTGCCATCAGTGAGATCCCACTGCCGGGACAGGAGTACGAGCAGTACTTC.

This chain links TRBV5-1 with TRBJ2-7; D is possibly TRBD1 (6 bases). The length of the CDR3 is 15 residues. With 2 bases removed from V and 3 bases from J, the gap between germline ends came to 15 bases. CDR1 and CDR2 from the germline V gene are SGHRS and YFSETQ. In nucleotides, the CDR3 is TGCGCCAGCAGCTTAGTTCCAGGGGCCAGCTACGAGCAGTACTTC. The encoded protein is CASSLVPGASYEQYF.

V is TRBV27 and J is TRBJ1-1; TRBD1 matches 7 bases. Germline CDR1 and CDR2: MNHEY and SMNVEV (reference sequence). Losses at the gene ends were 4 bases for V and 1 base for J; bases not matched to a gene: 6. The CDR3 loop spans 15 amino acids. The CDR3 sequence: CASSYGRTGNTEAFF. The CDR3, as DNA: TGTGCCAGCAGTTACGGTAGGACAGGGAACACTGAAGCTTTCTTT.

This rearrangement joins TRBV12-5 to TRBJ1-3, with 8 bases matching TRBD1. Germline-derived CDR1 and CDR2 are LGHNT and FRNRAP. After removal of 0 bases from V and 4 bases from J, the junction contained 5 bases not matched to a gene. The CDR3 has 16 amino acids. In DNA form, the CDR3 reads TGTGCTAGTGGTTTGGTAGAACAGGGGGAAGGAAACACCATATATTTT. This sequence encodes CASGLVEQGEGNTIYF.

The chain recombines TRBV5-1 with TRBJ1-6; 8 bases align to TRBD1. Trimming at V came to 0 bases and at J to 4 bases, leaving 9 bases not matched to a gene. This CDR3 has 18 residues. Germline CDR1 and CDR2: SGHRS and YFSETQ. This CDR3 reads CASSLAPGQGGYNSPLHF. The CDR3 nucleotides are TGCGCCAGCAGCTTGGCCCCCGGACAGGGAGGATATAATTCACCCCTCCACTTT.

The CDR3 nucleotides are TGTGCCACCAGCGAGACTAGCGGGACGAACACCGGGGAGCTGTTTTTT. It translates to CATSETSGTNTGELFF. The chain combines TRBV15 with TRBJ2-2; 11 bases match TRBD2. CDR3 length: 16 amino acids. Germline CDR1 LNHNV, CDR2 YYDKDF (reference sequence). V gave up 5 bases and J gave up 0 bases; unmatched junction bases: 2.

The chain recombines TRBV4-1 with TRBJ2-1; no clear D gene. This CDR3 contains 16 residues. Germline V gene sequence: CDR1 MGHRA, CDR2 YSYEKL. Trimming took 4 bases from V and 2 from J, leaving 15 bases between them. The CDR3: CASSPLNLLAYNEQFF. Written as DNA, the CDR3 is TGCGCCAGCAGCCCTCTTAACCTTCTAGCCTACAATGAGCAGTTCTTC.

The rearrangement links TRBV5-6 to TRBJ2-6; 7 bases line up with TRBD1. V was clipped by 0 bases and J by 2 bases; unmatched bases: 5. CDR1 SGHDT and CDR2 YYEEEE come from the germline V gene. The CDR3 runs to 17 residues. CDR3 coding DNA: TGTGCCAGCAGCTTGGACAGGGGCGGTACTGGGGCCAACGTCCTGACTTTC. Translated, it gives CASSLDRGGTGANVLTF.

This clone was observed a single time. This chain uses TRBV28 with TRBJ1-2, with 7 positions matching TRBD1. The CDR3 is 15 residues long. After removal of 6 bases from V and 6 bases from J, the junction contained 13 bases not matched to a gene. From germline, CDR1 is MDHEN and CDR2 SYDVKM. CDR3 in DNA: TGTGCCAGCAGCCAACCAGGGACAGTGAGAGATGGCTACACCTTC. Its protein is CASSQPGTVRDGYTF.

The chain combines TRBV5-1 with TRBJ2-2; perhaps TRBD1 as D (6 bases). The CDR3 contains 14 residues. Between the trimmed V and J ends, which lost 6 bases and 7 bases, there was a span of 16 bases. Germline CDR1 and CDR2: SGHRS and YFSETQ. CDR3 in DNA: TGCGCCAGCACCCTGATCAGGGGTGGCGGGGAGCTGTTTTTT. Amino acid sequence: CASTLIRGGGELFF.

This clone was seen more than once but under ten times. In the same sample, other DNA sequences code for this CDR3. The chain is built from TRBV2 and TRBJ2-3; perhaps TRBD2 as D (6 bases). This CDR3 has 14 amino acids. Trimming shortened V by 2 bases and J by 1 base, and 7 bases separated the two germline ends. CDR1 is SNHLY and CDR2 is FYNNEI in the germline V gene. The DNA for the CDR3 is TGTGCCAGCAGTGAATTAGCGGGCACAGATACGCAGTATTTT. Protein sequence: CASSELAGTDTQYF.

This clone was observed a few times. J is TRBJ2-7 and V is TRBV27; 7 nucleotides agree with TRBD2. The CDR3 spans 13 residues. With 5 bases clipped from V and 7 bases from J, the junction kept 8 bases outside the gene matches. Germline CDR1 reads MNHEY; CDR2 reads SMNVEV (reference sequence). CDR3 sequence reads: CASSLADGLEQYF. CDR3 coding DNA: TGTGCCAGCAGTCTAGCGGATGGATTGGAGCAGTACTTC.

This chain connects TRBV7-8 to TRBJ2-1; D call uncertain. Germline-derived CDR1 and CDR2 are SGHVS and FQNEAQ. V lost 4 bases, J lost 2 bases, and 6 bases lay in between. The length of the CDR3 is 13 residues. In nucleotides, the CDR3 is TGTGCCAGCAGCTCCGACACCTACAATGAGCAGTTCTTC. It is translated as CASSSDTYNEQFF.

The V call is TRBV6-5, the J call TRBJ1-2, with D hard to call. The CDR3 extends over 10 amino acids. Trimming removed 8 bases at V and 8 bases at J, with 9 bases between. Germline CDR1 is MNHEY and CDR2 is SVGAGI. CDR3 residues: CASPGRGYTF. The DNA for the CDR3 is TGTGCCAGCCCGGGGAGAGGCTACACCTTC.